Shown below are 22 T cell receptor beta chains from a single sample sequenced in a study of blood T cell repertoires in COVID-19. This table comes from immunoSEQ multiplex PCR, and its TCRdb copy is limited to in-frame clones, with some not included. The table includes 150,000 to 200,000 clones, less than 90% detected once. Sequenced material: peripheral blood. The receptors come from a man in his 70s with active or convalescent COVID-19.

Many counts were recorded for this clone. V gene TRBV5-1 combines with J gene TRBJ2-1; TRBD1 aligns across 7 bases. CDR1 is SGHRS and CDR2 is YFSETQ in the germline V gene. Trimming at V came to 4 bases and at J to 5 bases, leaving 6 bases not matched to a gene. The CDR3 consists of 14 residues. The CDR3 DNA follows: TGCGCCAGCAGCCTACAGGGGATAAACAATGAGCAGTTCTTC. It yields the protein CASSLQGINNEQFF. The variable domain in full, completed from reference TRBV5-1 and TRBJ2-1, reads KAGVTQTPRYLIKTRGQQVTLSCSPISGHRSVSWYQQTPGQGLQFLFEYFSETQRNKGNFPGRFSGRQFSNSRSEMNVSTLELGDSALYLCASSLQGINNEQFFGPGTRLTVL.

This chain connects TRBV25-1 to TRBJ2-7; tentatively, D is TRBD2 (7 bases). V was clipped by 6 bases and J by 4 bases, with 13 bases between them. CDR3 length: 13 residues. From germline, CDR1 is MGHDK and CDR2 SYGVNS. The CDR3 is CASSQRGGYEQYF. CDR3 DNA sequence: TGTGCCAGCAGCCAAAGGGGGGGTTACGAGCAGTACTTC.

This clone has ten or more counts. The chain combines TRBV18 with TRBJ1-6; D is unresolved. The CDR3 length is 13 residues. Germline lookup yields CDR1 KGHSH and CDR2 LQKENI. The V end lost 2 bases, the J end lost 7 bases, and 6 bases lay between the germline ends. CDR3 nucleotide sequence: TGTGCCAGCTCACCAAGCCGGAATTCACCCCTCCACTTT. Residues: CASSPSRNSPLHF.

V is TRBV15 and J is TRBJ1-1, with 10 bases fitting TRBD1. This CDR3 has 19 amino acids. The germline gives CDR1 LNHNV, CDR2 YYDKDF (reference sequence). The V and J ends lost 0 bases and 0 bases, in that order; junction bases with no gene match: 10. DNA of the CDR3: TGTGCCACCAGCAGAGATAGGGGACAGGGGTTCTACATGAACACTGAAGCTTTCTTT. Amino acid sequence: CATSRDRGQGFYMNTEAFF.

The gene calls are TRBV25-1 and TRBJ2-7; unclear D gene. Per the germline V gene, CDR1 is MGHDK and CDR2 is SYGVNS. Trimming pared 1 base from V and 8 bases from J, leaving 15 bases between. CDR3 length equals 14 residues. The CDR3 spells CASSESSLPVQQYF. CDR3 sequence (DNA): TGTGCCAGCAGTGAATCTTCATTGCCAGTCCAGCAGTACTTC.

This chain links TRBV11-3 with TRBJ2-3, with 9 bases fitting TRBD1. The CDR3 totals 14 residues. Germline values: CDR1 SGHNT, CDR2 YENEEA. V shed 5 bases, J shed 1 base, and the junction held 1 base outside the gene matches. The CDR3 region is CASSRQGGTDTQYF. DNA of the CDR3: TGTGCCAGCAGCCGACAGGGGGGCACAGATACGCAGTATTTT.

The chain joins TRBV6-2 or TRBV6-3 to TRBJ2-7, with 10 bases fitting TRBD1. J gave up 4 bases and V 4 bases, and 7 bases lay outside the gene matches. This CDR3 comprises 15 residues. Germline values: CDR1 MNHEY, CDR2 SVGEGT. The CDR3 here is CASSSVDRGLYEQYF. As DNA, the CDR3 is TGTGCCAGCAGTTCCGTCGACAGGGGGCTTTACGAGCAGTACTTC.

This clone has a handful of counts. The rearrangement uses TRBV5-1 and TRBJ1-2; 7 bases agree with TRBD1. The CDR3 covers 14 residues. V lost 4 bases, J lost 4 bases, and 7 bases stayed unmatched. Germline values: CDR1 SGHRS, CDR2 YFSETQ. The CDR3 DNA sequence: TGCGCCAGCAGCACAGACGACAGGGTCTATGGCTACACCTTC. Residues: CASSTDDRVYGYTF.

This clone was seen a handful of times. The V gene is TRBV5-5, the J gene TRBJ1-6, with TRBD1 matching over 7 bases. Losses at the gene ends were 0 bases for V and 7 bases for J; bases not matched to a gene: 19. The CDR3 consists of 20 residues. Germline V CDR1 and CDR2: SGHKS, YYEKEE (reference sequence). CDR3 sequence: CASSLVPTTGFWSENSPLHF. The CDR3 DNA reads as TGTGCCAGCAGCTTGGTGCCAACGACAGGGTTTTGGTCTGAGAATTCACCCCTCCACTTT. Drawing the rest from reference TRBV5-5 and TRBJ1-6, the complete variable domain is DAGVTQSPTHLIKTRGQQVTLRCSPISGHKSVSWYQQVLGQGPQFIFQYYEKEERGRGNFPDRFSARQFPNYSSELNVNALLLGDSALYLCASSLVPTTGFWSENSPLHFGNGTRLTVT.

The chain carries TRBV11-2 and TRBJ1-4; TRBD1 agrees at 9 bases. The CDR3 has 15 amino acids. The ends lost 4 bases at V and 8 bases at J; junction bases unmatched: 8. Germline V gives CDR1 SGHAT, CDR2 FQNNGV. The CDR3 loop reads CASSSLQGADEKLFF. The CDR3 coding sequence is TGTGCCAGCAGCTCTTTACAGGGGGCGGACGAAAAACTGTTTTTT.

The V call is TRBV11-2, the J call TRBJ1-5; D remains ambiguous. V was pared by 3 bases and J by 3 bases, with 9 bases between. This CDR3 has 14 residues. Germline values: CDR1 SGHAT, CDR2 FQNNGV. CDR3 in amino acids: CASSLGGPNQPQHF. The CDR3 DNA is TGTGCCAGCAGCTTGGGAGGCCCCAATCAGCCCCAGCATTTT. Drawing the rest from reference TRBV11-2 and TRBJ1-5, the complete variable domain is EAGVAQSPRYKIIEKRQSVAFWCNPISGHATLYWYQQILGQGPKLLIQFQNNGVVDDSQLPKDRFSAERLKGVDSTLKIQPAKLEDSAVYLCASSLGGPNQPQHFGDGTRLSIL.

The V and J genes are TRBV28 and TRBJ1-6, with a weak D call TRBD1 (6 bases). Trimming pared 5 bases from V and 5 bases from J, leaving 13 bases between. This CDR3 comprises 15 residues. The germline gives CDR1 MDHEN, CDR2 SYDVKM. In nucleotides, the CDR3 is TGTGCCAGCAGTATCCGGACAGCCAATAATTCACCCCTCCACTTT. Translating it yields CASSIRTANNSPLHF. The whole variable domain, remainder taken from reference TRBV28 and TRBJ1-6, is DVKVTQSSRYLVKRTGEKVFLECVQDMDHENMFWYRQDPGLGLRLIYFSYDVKMKEKGDIPEGYSVSREKKERFSLILESASTNQTSMYLCASSIRTANNSPLHFGNGTRLTVT.

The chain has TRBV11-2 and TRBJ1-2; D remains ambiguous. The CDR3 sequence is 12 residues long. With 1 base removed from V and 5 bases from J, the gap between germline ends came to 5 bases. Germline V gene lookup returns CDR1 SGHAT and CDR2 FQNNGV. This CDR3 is CASSLGTYGYTF. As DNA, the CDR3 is TGTGCCAGCAGCTTAGGGACTTATGGCTACACCTTC.

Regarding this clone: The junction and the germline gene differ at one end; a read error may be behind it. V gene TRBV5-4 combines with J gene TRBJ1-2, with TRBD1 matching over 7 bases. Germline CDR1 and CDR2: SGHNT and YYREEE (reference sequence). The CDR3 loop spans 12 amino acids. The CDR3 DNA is TGTGCCAGCAGCACTCTTGGACAGGCATCTTCCTTC. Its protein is CASSTLGQASSF.

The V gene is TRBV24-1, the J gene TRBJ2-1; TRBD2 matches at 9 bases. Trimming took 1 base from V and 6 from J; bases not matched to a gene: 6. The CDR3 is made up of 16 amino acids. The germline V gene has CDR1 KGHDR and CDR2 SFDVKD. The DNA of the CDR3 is TGTGCCACCAGTGATTTATCAGCGGGGGGAGTCAATGAGCAGTTCTTC. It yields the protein CATSDLSAGGVNEQFF.

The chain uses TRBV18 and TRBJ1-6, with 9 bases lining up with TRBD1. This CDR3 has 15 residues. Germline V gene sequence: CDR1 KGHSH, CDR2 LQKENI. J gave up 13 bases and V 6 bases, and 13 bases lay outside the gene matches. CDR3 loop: CASSPGGTGSFPLHF. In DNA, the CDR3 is TGTGCCAGCTCTCCCGGGGGGACAGGGTCTTTCCCCCTCCACTTT. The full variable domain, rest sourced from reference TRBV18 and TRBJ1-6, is NAGVMQNPRHLVRRRGQEARLRCSPMKGHSHVYWYRQLPEEGLKFMVYLQKENIIDESGMPKERFSAEFPKEGPSILRIQQVVRGDSAAYFCASSPGGTGSFPLHFGNGTRLTVT.

The CDR3, as DNA: TGTGCCAGCAGCTCAAGAAGACTAGCGGGGGGCGGTACAGATACGCAGTATTTT. It specifies CASSSRRLAGGGTDTQYF. The rearrangement uses TRBV7-9 and TRBJ2-3; 13 nucleotides line up with TRBD2. The ends lost 4 bases at V and 3 bases at J; junction bases unmatched: 10. Germline V gene data show CDR1 as SEHNR and CDR2 as FQNEAQ (reference sequence). The CDR3 is 18 amino acids.

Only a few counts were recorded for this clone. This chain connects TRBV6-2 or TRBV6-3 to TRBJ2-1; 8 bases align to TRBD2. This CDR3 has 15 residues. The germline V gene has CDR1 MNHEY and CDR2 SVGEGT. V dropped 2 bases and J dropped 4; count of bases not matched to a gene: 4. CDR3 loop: CASSYKASGYNEQFF. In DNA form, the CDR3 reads TGTGCCAGCAGTTACAAGGCTAGCGGGTACAATGAGCAGTTCTTC.

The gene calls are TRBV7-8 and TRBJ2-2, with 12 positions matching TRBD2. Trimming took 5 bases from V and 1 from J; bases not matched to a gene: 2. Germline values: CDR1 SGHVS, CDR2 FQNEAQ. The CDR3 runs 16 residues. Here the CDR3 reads CASSILAGGNTGELFF. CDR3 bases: TGTGCCAGCAGCATACTAGCGGGGGGGAACACCGGGGAGCTGTTTTTT.

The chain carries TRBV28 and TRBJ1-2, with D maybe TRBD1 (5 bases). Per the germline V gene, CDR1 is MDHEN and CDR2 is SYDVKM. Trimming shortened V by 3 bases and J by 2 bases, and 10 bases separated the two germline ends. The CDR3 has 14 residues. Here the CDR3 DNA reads TGTGCCAGCAGTTTCCGAGACAGAAACTATGGCTACACCTTC. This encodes CASSFRDRNYGYTF.

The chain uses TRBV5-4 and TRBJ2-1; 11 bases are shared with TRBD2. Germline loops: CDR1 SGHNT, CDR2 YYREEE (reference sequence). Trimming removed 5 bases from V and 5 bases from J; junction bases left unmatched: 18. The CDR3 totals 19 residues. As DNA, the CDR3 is TGTGCCAGCAGGCCGAGAAAACTAGCGGGGGCCCCGTTAAACAATGAGCAGTTCTTC. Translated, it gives CASRPRKLAGAPLNNEQFF.

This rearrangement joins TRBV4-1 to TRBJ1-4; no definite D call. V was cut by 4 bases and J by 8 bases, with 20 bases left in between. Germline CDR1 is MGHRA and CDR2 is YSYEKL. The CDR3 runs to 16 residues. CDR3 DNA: TGCGCCAGCAGCCGAAATCCCTCCGGTGCGGGGGAAAAACTGTTTTTT. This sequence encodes CASSRNPSGAGEKLFF.